Following are 3 T cell receptor beta chains from one sample sequenced in a study of blood T cell repertoires in COVID-19. Using immunoSEQ multiplex PCR, the repertoire was profiled, and TCRdb retains in-frame clones only, with some absent. The data contain around 300,000 clones, 89% of them singletons. Material for sequencing was PBMCs or T cells enriched from blood (not recorded which). Source of these receptors: a woman between 55 and 75 years old who had recovered from COVID-19.

The CDR3 loop is CASSFVQVDYGYTF. The CDR3 DNA follows: TGTGCCAGCAGTTTTGTGCAGGTGGACTATGGCTACACCTTC. The chain uses TRBV28 and TRBJ1-2; D gene unclear. CDR3 length equals 14 residues. Germline CDR1 MDHEN, CDR2 SYDVKM. The V and J ends lost 3 bases and 3 bases respectively, with 11 bases between them.

The table lists this clone with a count of one. The chain combines TRBV24-1 with TRBJ2-1; D is ambiguous. Germline loops: CDR1 KGHDR, CDR2 SFDVKD. The V gene lost 3 bases and the J gene lost 7 bases, with 12 bases spanning the gap. The CDR3 consists of 14 residues. CDR3 sequence: CATSDGRVENEQFF. The DNA of the CDR3 is TGTGCCACCAGTGATGGTCGAGTTGAGAATGAGCAGTTCTTC.

The chain carries TRBV24-1 and TRBJ2-3; no firm D call. The CDR3 contains 15 residues. The germline V and J ends were trimmed by 1 base and 2 bases, with 9 bases remaining between them. Germline-derived CDR1 and CDR2 are KGHDR and SFDVKD. The CDR3 region is CATSDFAESTDTQYF. DNA for the CDR3: TGTGCCACCAGTGATTTTGCGGAGTCCACAGATACGCAGTATTTT.